Listed below are T cell receptor beta chains from one sample, sequenced in a study of response to subunit inactivated influenza vaccine. One entry per CDR3 protein results from TCRdb running MiXCR on the RT-PCR reads. Among 650,000 or so distinct CDR3 sequences, 12% to 15% were seen once, and the ten largest hold around 7.6%. Specimen: PBMCs from blood, collected 14 days before vaccination. The receptors shown here come from a man between 45 and 60 years old who received an inactivated influenza vaccine. Both conserved end residues are trimmed from each CDR3. A clone size is listed for some rows: how often the clone was seen (once, few, many), or a class if it is expanded.

v_gene,abundance,j_gene,CDR3aa
TRBV4-2,few,TRBJ2-7,ASSQDWGDRGGYEQY
TRBV9,once,TRBJ2-3,ASSVARWDTQY
TRBV20-1,few,TRBJ1-6,SARDNTYSPLH
TRBV12-3/TRBV12-4,many,TRBJ2-3,ASSTWTSGGDTQY
TRBV20-1,many,TRBJ1-2,SGLWMVGYT
TRBV20-1,few,TRBJ2-7,SARTGTGFYEQY
TRBV14,-,TRBJ2-7,ASSILDRRTPYEQY
TRBV6-1,-,TRBJ2-5,ASSEGVGAETQY
TRBV12-3/TRBV12-4,-,TRBJ2-3,ASRKAGRDTQY
TRBV5-6,-,TRBJ1-3,ASNYPRDSHTIY